Listed here are 25 T cell receptor beta chains from one sample, sequenced in a study of metastatic and nonmetastatic thyroid tumors. Through MiXCR, TCRdb re-clonotyped the PCR reads. The table records around 34,000 clones, under 25% of them present only once. Patients were all untreated before their thyroid surgery. Sample: tumor tissue. The receptors come from a male donor with papillary thyroid cancer or a benign thyroid nodule (not recorded which). Some clones in this sample may be carry-over from other donors' samples.

This clone has only one observation. The chain carries TRBV20-1 and TRBJ2-5, with D possibly TRBD2 on 6 matching bases. Germline loops: CDR1 DFQATT, CDR2 SNEGSKA (reference sequence). This CDR3 has 13 residues. Deletions cut 5 bases from V and 1 base from J, with 11 bases between. CDR3 in amino acids: CSARLDLQETQYF. CDR3 DNA sequence: TGCAGTGCTCGACTAGACCTCCAAGAGACCCAGTACTTC.

This clone was recorded at least ten times. This chain uses TRBV3-1 with TRBJ2-2; no clear D. The CDR3 is 15 residues long. The V gene lost 2 bases and the J gene lost 5 bases, with 12 bases spanning the gap. The germline gives CDR1 LGHDT, CDR2 YNNKEL (reference sequence). The CDR3 DNA is TGTGCCAGCAGCCAACTCCTAGGTGGGACCGGGGAGCTGTTTTTT. Protein product: CASSQLLGGTGELFF.

For this clone: The same CDR3 is also encoded by other DNA sequences in this sample. The chain recombines TRBV7-2 with TRBJ2-2; no definite D call. Germline CDR1 SGHTA, CDR2 FQGNSA. Deletions cut 5 bases from V and 3 bases from J, with 10 bases between. The CDR3 runs to 14 residues. The CDR3 reads CASSRDSYTGELFF. Here the CDR3 DNA reads TGTGCCAGCAGCAGGGATAGTTACACCGGGGAGCTGTTTTTT.

This clone was counted ten times or more. The rearrangement uses TRBV28 and TRBJ1-1; TRBD1 matches at 7 bases. J lost 3 bases, V lost 5 bases, and 9 bases had no gene match. This CDR3 comprises 15 residues. The germline gives CDR1 MDHEN, CDR2 SYDVKM. CDR3 residues: CASSPPDRADTEAFF. CDR3 sequence (DNA): TGTGCCAGCAGTCCACCAGACAGGGCAGACACTGAAGCTTTCTTT.

This clone showed up many times. This rearrangement joins TRBV4-1 to TRBJ2-7; TRBD2 agrees at 10 bases. Unmatched junction bases numbered 6, after V lost 2 bases and J lost 2 bases. CDR3 length: 16 amino acids. Per the germline V gene, CDR1 is MGHRA and CDR2 is YSYEKL. CDR3 amino acids: CASSQSRTSGTYEQYF. CDR3 nucleotides: TGCGCCAGCAGCCAAAGCCGCACTAGCGGGACCTACGAGCAGTACTTC.

The J gene is TRBJ1-6, the V gene TRBV6-1, with unresolved D. V was shortened by 4 bases and J by 5 bases, with 15 bases between the two germline ends. The CDR3 is 16 residues long. The germline V gene encodes CDR1 MNHNS and CDR2 SASEGT. The CDR3 sequence: CASSGWAGYNNSPLHF. CDR3 bases: TGTGCCAGCAGTGGTTGGGCGGGATATAATAATTCACCCCTCCACTTT.

The chain has TRBV5-1 and TRBJ2-5; 8 bases match TRBD1. The CDR3 extends over 16 amino acids. Germline CDR1 reads SGHRS; CDR2 reads YFSETQ. With V trimmed by 1 base and J by 2 bases, 7 bases remained unmatched. CDR3 protein: CASSLQGATTQETQYF. CDR3 coding DNA: TGCGCCAGCAGCTTGCAGGGGGCTACTACTCAAGAGACCCAGTACTTC.

V and J are TRBV5-1 and TRBJ2-5; 10 positions match TRBD2. With V trimmed by 4 bases and J by 2 bases, 11 bases remained unmatched. The germline CDR1 and CDR2 sequences are SGHRS and YFSETQ. This CDR3 is 17 amino acids long. The CDR3 DNA follows: TGCGCCAGCAGCCCCCCTCAAGGTAGCGGGGGGCAAGAGACCCAGTACTTC. This sequence encodes CASSPPQGSGGQETQYF. The whole variable domain, filled in from reference TRBV5-1 and TRBJ2-5, reads KAGVTQTPRYLIKTRGQQVTLSCSPISGHRSVSWYQQTPGQGLQFLFEYFSETQRNKGNFPGRFSGRQFSNSRSEMNVSTLELGDSALYLCASSPPQGSGGQETQYFGPGTRLLVL.

There are many counts of this clone. The rearrangement uses TRBV6-5 and TRBJ1-4; 8 nucleotides align to TRBD1. CDR1 is MNHEY, CDR2 SVGAGI, per germline. V shed 2 bases, J shed 8 bases, and the junction held 10 bases outside the gene matches. This CDR3 is built from 16 residues. The CDR3 coding sequence is TGTGCCAGCAGTTACCTTACAGGGGGGGGGAGGGAAAAACTGTTTTTT. Protein sequence: CASSYLTGGGREKLFF.

This clone was seen at least ten times. V and J are TRBV4-3 and TRBJ2-7; D could derive from TRBD1 or TRBD2 (6 bases each). The germline V and J ends were trimmed by 0 bases and 3 bases, with 15 bases remaining between them. The CDR3 extends over 16 amino acids. Germline V lookup: CDR1 LGHNA, CDR2 YSLEER. CDR3 nucleotide sequence: TGCGCCAGCAGCCAAGAAGGGGGGCAAAGGATCTACGAGCAGTACTTC. This sequence encodes CASSQEGGQRIYEQYF.

This clone ranks as medium-sized. The sample contains more than one DNA sequence encoding this CDR3. The genes are TRBV10-3 and TRBJ2-1; D is unresolved. CDR1 and CDR2 (germline): ENHRY, SYGVKD. This CDR3 is built from 12 residues. V was clipped by 0 bases and J by 10 bases, with 7 bases between them. In DNA form, the CDR3 reads TGTGCCATCAGTGAGTCAGGCCAGGAGCAGTTCTTC. It codes for CAISESGQEQFF.

In this sample, this clone turned up many times. This chain joins TRBV6-1 and TRBJ2-6; D gene ambiguous. The CDR3 is 12 amino acids. The germline V gene encodes CDR1 MNHNS and CDR2 SASEGT. Trimming removed 8 bases from V and 1 base from J, with 3 bases in between. The CDR3: CASGSGANVLTF. CDR3 nucleotide sequence: TGTGCCAGCGGGTCTGGGGCCAACGTCCTGACTTTC.

This CDR3 is CAAKDLDSPLHF. Here the CDR3 DNA reads TGTGCCGCTAAGGACCTTGATTCACCCCTCCACTTT. J is TRBJ1-6 and V is TRBV28, with D uncertain. The CDR3 has 12 residues. V lost 11 bases and J 8 bases, leaving 13 bases between the germline ends. The germline V gene encodes CDR1 MDHEN and CDR2 SYDVKM. The full variable domain, in which reference TRBV28 and TRBJ1-6 provide the parts outside the CDR3, is DVKVTQSSRYLVKRTGEKVFLECVQDMDHENMFWYRQDPGLGLRLIYFSYDVKMKEKGDIPEGYSVSREKKERFSLILESASTNQTSMYLCAAKDLDSPLHFGNGTRLTVT.

This clone was observed at least ten times. The rearrangement links TRBV28 to TRBJ1-6, with D perhaps TRBD1 (5 bases). Per germline, CDR1 MDHEN and CDR2 SYDVKM. The germline V and J ends were trimmed by 4 bases and 11 bases, with 18 bases remaining between them. CDR3 length: 15 residues. CDR3 nucleotides: TGTGCCAGCAGTTCCCCGGGAGGGGTCAAAACACCCCTCCACTTT. Translating gives CASSSPGGVKTPLHF.

For this clone: One end of the junction varies from germline; a read error may be responsible. The V gene is TRBV2, the J gene TRBJ2-3; TRBD2 agrees at 10 bases. CDR1 is SNHLY, CDR2 FYNNEI, per germline. The CDR3 runs to 16 residues. The CDR3 sequence is CASRGGGLADTDTRYF. Written as DNA, the CDR3 is TGTGCCAGCAGAGGGGGCGGACTAGCGGACACAGATACGCGGTATTTT.

Here the CDR3 DNA reads TGTGCCTGGAGTGTACGAACAGGGGGGGGGACCCAGTACTTC. Translation gives CAWSVRTGGGTQYF. V usage is TRBV30 and J usage is TRBJ2-5, with D tentatively TRBD1 (8 bases). Per the germline V gene, CDR1 is GTSNPN and CDR2 is SVGIG (reference sequence). This CDR3 is 14 amino acids long. Trimming shortened V by 0 bases and J by 7 bases, and 15 bases separated the two germline ends. Complete variable domain (other parts from reference TRBV30 and TRBJ2-5): SQTIHQWPATLVQPVGSPLSLECTVEGTSNPNLYWYRQAAGRGLQLLFYSVGIGQISSEVPQNLSASRPQDRQFILSSKKLLLSDSGFYLCAWSVRTGGGTQYFGPGTRLLVL.

This clone was counted a few times. The chain joins TRBV3-1 to TRBJ2-2; 8 bases match TRBD1. The trim removed 3 bases at V and 5 bases at J, leaving 5 bases unmatched. The CDR3 extends over 15 amino acids. The germline V gene encodes CDR1 LGHDT and CDR2 YNNKEL (reference sequence). The CDR3 nucleotides are TGTGCCAGCAGCCATGAGACAGGGGTTACCGGGGAGCTGTTTTTT. This encodes CASSHETGVTGELFF.

There are many counts of this clone. The rearrangement uses TRBV6-1 and TRBJ1-1, with 9 bases identical to TRBD1. This CDR3 has 14 residues. Germline CDR1 and CDR2: MNHNS and SASEGT. V trimming: 4 bases; J trimming: 4 bases; junction bases outside the gene matches: 4. For the CDR3, the DNA is TGTGCCAGCAGTGGGACAGGGGTACGCACTGAAGCTTTCTTT. Translation: CASSGTGVRTEAFF.

In this sample, this clone turned up many times. J is TRBJ2-1 and V is TRBV5-1; D call uncertain. Germline values: CDR1 SGHRS, CDR2 YFSETQ. V was pared by 4 bases and J by 3 bases, with 14 bases between. This CDR3 region has 15 residues. The CDR3 is CASSLTPTGYNEQFF. For the CDR3, the DNA is TGCGCCAGCAGCCTGACCCCGACGGGCTACAATGAGCAGTTCTTC.

This clone was counted between two and nine times. A read error is possible here, since a much larger clone lies one base away. This sequence joins TRBV3-1 and TRBJ1-1, with D unresolved. Germline V gene data show CDR1 as LGHDT and CDR2 as YNNKEL (reference sequence). This CDR3 spans 13 amino acids. Trimming shortened V by 1 base and J by 8 bases, and 11 bases separated the two germline ends. Written as DNA, the CDR3 is TGTGCCAGCAGCCAAGTTCCAGACGGAGAAGCTTTCTTT. This translates into CASSQVPDGEAFF.

The sample holds many counts of this clone. This rearrangement joins TRBV4-2 to TRBJ1-4; D is ambiguous. CDR1 is LGHNA and CDR2 is YNFKEQ in the germline V gene. Trimming left V 0 bases short and J 0 bases short, with 11 bases between. The CDR3 has 17 residues. The CDR3 region is CASSQDSGPSTNEKLFF. The CDR3 DNA is TGTGCCAGCAGCCAAGACAGCGGGCCCTCAACTAATGAAAAACTGTTTTTT.

At least ten counts were recorded for this clone. This rearrangement joins TRBV5-5 to TRBJ2-2, with 8 bases that match TRBD1. With 5 bases clipped from V and 3 bases from J, the junction kept 9 bases outside the gene matches. This CDR3 is 16 amino acids long. Germline V gene data show CDR1 as SGHKS and CDR2 as YYEKEE (reference sequence). CDR3 in amino acids: CASSHSQGVYTGELFF. The CDR3 DNA reads TGTGCCAGCAGTCACTCACAGGGGGTTTACACCGGGGAGCTGTTTTTT.

Comments on this clone: One junction end does not reproduce the germline sequence, and a read error may be involved. The chain recombines TRBV9 with TRBJ2-5; 9 nucleotides line up with TRBD2. Germline CDR1 is SGDLS and CDR2 is YYNGEE. This CDR3 has 14 residues. This CDR3 is CVSSVAGELETQYF. For the CDR3, the DNA is TGTGTCAGCAGCGTAGCGGGAGAACTTGAGACCCAGTACTTT.

This clone rates as medium-sized. This sequence joins TRBV6-2 or TRBV6-3 and TRBJ2-7, with 10 bases lining up with TRBD2. CDR3 length: 14 residues. Trimming at V came to 5 bases and at J to 7 bases, leaving 8 bases not matched to a gene. CDR1 is MNHEY and CDR2 is SVGEGT in the germline V gene. The CDR3 sequence: CASSLTSGMGEQYF. In DNA form, the CDR3 reads TGTGCCAGCAGTCTTACTAGCGGGATGGGGGAGCAGTACTTC.

This clone was observed a single time. The V call is TRBV5-1, the J call TRBJ1-1; D is uncertain. Germline-derived CDR1 and CDR2 are SGHRS and YFSETQ. This CDR3 contains 14 residues. Trimming removed 2 bases at V and 1 base at J, with 9 bases between. The CDR3 reads CASSLTDENTEAFF. CDR3 coding DNA: TGCGCCAGCAGCTTAACGGATGAGAACACTGAAGCTTTCTTT.